Below are 25 T cell receptor beta chains sequenced from a single sample in a study of T cell responses to AZD1222 COVID-19 vaccine. Measured with immunoSEQ multiplex PCR; TCRdb has only the in-frame clones, and not every one. The sample has 150,000 to 180,000 clones, about 87% seen once. The specimen comprised peripheral blood, sampled on day 0 of AZD1222 vaccination. All receptors come from an adult in good health.

The J gene is TRBJ2-2, the V gene TRBV4-3, with D hard to call. The germline CDR1 and CDR2 sequences are LGHNA and YSLEER. Trimming shortened V by 1 base and J by 1 base, and 7 bases separated the two germline ends. This CDR3 spans 15 amino acids. The CDR3 is CASSQAIKNTGELFF. Written as DNA, the CDR3 is TGCGCCAGCAGCCAAGCAATTAAGAACACCGGGGAGCTGTTTTTT.

This clone was detected once. The gene calls are TRBV5-6 and TRBJ1-3; TRBD1 matches 7 bases. From germline, CDR1 is SGHDT and CDR2 YYEEEE. The CDR3 totals 16 residues. V lost 2 bases and J lost 0; bases outside the gene matches: 5. The CDR3 region has the DNA TGTGCCAGCAGCTTCCGGGACAGCTACTCTGGAAACACCATATATTTT. Translation gives CASSFRDSYSGNTIYF.

V usage is TRBV18 and J usage is TRBJ1-3; D is perhaps TRBD1 (5 bases). Germline CDR1 and CDR2: KGHSH and LQKENI. CDR3 length: 18 residues. The ends were cut back, 2 bases at V and 4 bases at J, with 21 bases in the middle. For the CDR3, the DNA is TGTGCCAGCTCACCAACAGGAGGGCCCCCTCCGTTCGGAAACACCATATATTTT. Translated, it gives CASSPTGGPPPFGNTIYF. The full variable domain, with the rest looked up from reference TRBV18 and TRBJ1-3, is NAGVMQNPRHLVRRRGQEARLRCSPMKGHSHVYWYRQLPEEGLKFMVYLQKENIIDESGMPKERFSAEFPKEGPSILRIQQVVRGDSAAYFCASSPTGGPPPFGNTIYFGEGSWLTVV.

This chain links TRBV5-8 with TRBJ1-2; a possible D gene is TRBD1 (6 bases). The germline V and J ends were trimmed by 0 bases and 4 bases, with 13 bases remaining between them. Germline V CDR1 and CDR2: SGHTS, YDEGEE. The CDR3 has 15 residues. CDR3 in amino acids: CASSLAAGDLYGYTF. As DNA, the CDR3 is TGTGCCAGCAGCTTGGCGGCAGGGGATCTCTATGGCTACACCTTC.

In DNA, the CDR3 is TGTGCCAGTAGTATAGCGGCCGGGGGCGGCCACGAGCAGTACTTC. Its protein is CASSIAAGGGHEQYF. The V call is TRBV19, the J call TRBJ2-7; perhaps D is TRBD1 or TRBD2 (6 bases each). V was pared by 1 base and J by 5 bases, with 15 bases between. The CDR3 extends over 15 amino acids. CDR1 is LNHDA, CDR2 SQIVND, per germline (reference sequence).

This chain connects TRBV7-6 to TRBJ2-2, with TRBD1 identical over 10 bases. CDR1 is SGHVS and CDR2 is FNYEAQ in the germline V gene. V dropped 5 bases and J dropped 5; count of bases not matched to a gene: 11. There are 17 residues in the CDR3. The CDR3 DNA reads as TGTGCCAGCAGCATACGACCGGGACAGGGGTTAACCGGGGAGCTGTTTTTT. Translation gives CASSIRPGQGLTGELFF.

This clone was recorded only once. The genes are TRBV27 and TRBJ1-2; D call uncertain. With 5 bases removed from V and 8 bases from J, the gap between germline ends came to 15 bases. CDR3 size: 13 residues. Germline loops: CDR1 MNHEY, CDR2 SMNVEV (reference sequence). The CDR3 bases are TGTGCCAGCAGTCCGGGGAGGGTTGGAGGCTACACCTTC. Its protein product is CASSPGRVGGYTF.

The V and J genes are TRBV5-1 and TRBJ2-3; D possibly corresponds to TRBD1 (5 bases). Trimming removed 0 bases at V and 6 bases at J, with 11 bases between. CDR3 length: 14 residues. Germline CDR1 reads SGHRS; CDR2 reads YFSETQ. CDR3 DNA sequence: TGCGCCAGCAGCTTGGGGGGCCGTGGCGATACGCAGTATTTT. Its protein is CASSLGGRGDTQYF.

This clone has only a few counts. J is TRBJ2-2 and V is TRBV3-1 (or the pseudogene TRBV3-2); D gene unclear. V was shortened by 1 base and J by 1 base, with 13 bases between the two germline ends. This CDR3 contains 17 residues. In germline, CDR1 is LGHDT, CDR2 YNNKEL (reference sequence). CDR3 residues: CASSQGWQVVNTGELFF. CDR3 nucleotide sequence: TGTGCCAGCAGCCAAGGATGGCAGGTAGTGAACACCGGGGAGCTGTTTTTT.

The chain is built from TRBV9 and TRBJ1-1; no reliable D call. CDR1 and CDR2 (germline): SGDLS, YYNGEE. CDR3 length: 14 amino acids. V lost 0 bases and J 1 base, leaving 7 bases between the germline ends. The CDR3 region has the DNA TGTGCCAGCAGCGTAGTACCGGAGAACACTGAAGCTTTCTTT. Its translation is CASSVVPENTEAFF.

The chain uses TRBV7-9 and TRBJ1-6; no reliable D call. Germline-derived CDR1 and CDR2 are SEHNR and FQNEAQ (reference sequence). This CDR3 has 14 amino acids. V was shortened by 3 bases and J by 5 bases, with 8 bases between the two germline ends. The CDR3 sequence: CASSLGNDNSPLHF. The CDR3, as DNA: TGTGCCAGCAGCTTGGGCAATGATAATTCACCCCTCCACTTT.

The genes are TRBV28 and TRBJ1-2, with 8 bases matching TRBD1. Germline V gives CDR1 MDHEN, CDR2 SYDVKM. The CDR3 totals 16 residues. V shed 2 bases and J 3 bases; nucleotides not matched to a gene: 8. The CDR3 DNA sequence: TGTGCCAGCAGTTTACAGGGGGCGCTTCGGCACTATGGCTACACCTTC. Its translation: CASSLQGALRHYGYTF.

The chain recombines TRBV5-8 with TRBJ2-7, with 7 bases identical to TRBD1. After removal of 2 bases from V and 4 bases from J, the junction contained 6 bases not matched to a gene. From germline, CDR1 is SGHTS and CDR2 YDEGEE. This CDR3 spans 14 amino acids. The CDR3 DNA sequence: TGTGCCAGCAGCTTAACGACAGGGAGATACGAGCAGTACTTC. Its protein product is CASSLTTGRYEQYF.

The CDR3, as DNA: TGTGCCAGCAGCTTAGAGGCTGGCTATGGCTACACCTTC. Translated: CASSLEAGYGYTF. The V call is TRBV7-9, the J call TRBJ1-2; D unclear. Germline V lookup: CDR1 SEHNR, CDR2 FQNEAQ (reference sequence). CDR3 length: 13 residues. Trimming stripped 1 base from V and 4 bases from J, with 7 bases between.

The chain has TRBV6-1 and TRBJ1-5; D gene unclear. The CDR3 spans 16 residues. The germline V gene encodes CDR1 MNHNS and CDR2 SASEGT. V shed 0 bases and J shed 7 bases, with 16 bases lying between them. The CDR3 nucleotides are TGTGCCAGCAGTGAAGCGCTGACCCGAATGGACCAGCCCCAGCATTTT. Translating gives CASSEALTRMDQPQHF.

This chain connects TRBV7-9 to TRBJ1-6; maybe TRBD1 (5 bases). Germline values: CDR1 SEHNR, CDR2 FQNEAQ (reference sequence). The germline V and J ends were trimmed by 1 base and 6 bases, with 13 bases remaining between them. The CDR3 totals 16 residues. The CDR3 loop reads CASSLVGGESNSPLHF. In DNA form, the CDR3 reads TGTGCCAGCAGCTTAGTGGGGGGGGAGAGTAATTCACCCCTCCACTTT.

The V gene is TRBV6-5, the J gene TRBJ2-3; no clear D. Trimming cost V 0 bases and J 11 bases, with 12 bases left between them. CDR1 is MNHEY, CDR2 SVGAGI, per germline. CDR3 size: 13 residues. The CDR3: CASSYSFGQKQYF. For the CDR3, the DNA is TGTGCCAGCAGTTACTCGTTTGGCCAGAAGCAGTATTTT.

The chain has TRBV7-6 and TRBJ1-3; 8 bases align to TRBD1. The CDR3 contains 16 residues. V gave up 0 bases and J gave up 0 bases; unmatched junction bases: 1. Germline CDR1 and CDR2: SGHVS and FNYEAQ. The CDR3 coding sequence is TGTGCCAGCAGCTTAGCAACAGGGGGCTCTGGAAACACCATATATTTT. Protein product: CASSLATGGSGNTIYF.

The J gene is TRBJ1-5, the V gene TRBV15; possibly TRBD1 for D (5 bases). Germline values: CDR1 LNHNV, CDR2 YYDKDF (reference sequence). This CDR3 comprises 12 residues. Trimming cost V 5 bases and J 11 bases, with 13 bases left between them. CDR3 bases: TGTGCCACCAGCGGGGGTGGTTGGACCCAGCATTTT. It translates to CATSGGGWTQHF.

The V gene is TRBV6-2 or TRBV6-3, the J gene TRBJ2-2, with no clear D. Trimming took off 1 base at V and 5 bases at J, with 5 bases between the two ends. CDR3 length equals 13 residues. Germline V lookup: CDR1 MNHEY, CDR2 SVGEGT. CDR3 in amino acids: CASSYLGTGELFF. The CDR3 coding sequence is TGTGCCAGCAGTTACTTGGGGACCGGGGAGCTGTTTTTT.

The rearrangement uses TRBV7-8 and TRBJ2-5, with TRBD2 matching 14 bases. V dropped 2 bases and J dropped 3; count of bases not matched to a gene: 8. Germline assignment: CDR1 SGHVS and CDR2 FQNEAQ. This CDR3 spans 18 amino acids. In nucleotides, the CDR3 is TGTGCCAGCAGCTTACACCGCCGACTAGCGGGGGGGGAAGAGACCCAGTACTTC. Its protein product is CASSLHRRLAGGEETQYF.

This clone was observed a few times. The V call is TRBV4-3, the J call TRBJ1-1; D not resolved. The CDR3 totals 15 residues. The V and J ends lost 0 bases and 0 bases respectively, with 8 bases between them. Germline CDR1 LGHNA, CDR2 YSLEER. The CDR3 region has the DNA TGCGCCAGCAGCCAAGATAGTTGGATGAACACTGAAGCTTTCTTT. Its translation: CASSQDSWMNTEAFF.

This clone was observed once. As DNA, the CDR3 is TGTGCCAGTAGTACAAGCGGGGGGGCCAACAATGAGCAGTTCTTC. Amino acid sequence: CASSTSGGANNEQFF. The chain carries TRBV19 and TRBJ2-1, with TRBD2 matching over 10 bases. The CDR3 length is 15 residues. CDR1 and CDR2 from the germline V gene are LNHDA and SQIVND (reference sequence). V lost 4 bases and J lost 5; bases outside the gene matches: 5.

This clone was seen at least ten times. The rearrangement joins TRBV2 to TRBJ2-7, with 10 bases fitting TRBD1. This CDR3 is built from 15 residues. V shed 6 bases, J shed 7 bases, and the junction held 12 bases outside the gene matches. CDR1 and CDR2 from the germline V gene are SNHLY and FYNNEI. For the CDR3, the DNA is TGTGCCAGCAGCGTCTTGGGGACAGGGGCCTCAGAGCAGTACTTC. The encoded protein is CASSVLGTGASEQYF.

The CDR3 loop reads CAGRGGNTIYF. The CDR3 nucleotides are TGTGCCGGTCGGGGAGGAAACACCATATATTTT. The J gene is TRBJ1-3, the V gene TRBV7-6; no firm D call. V was shortened by 11 bases and J by 4 bases, with 9 bases between the two germline ends. The germline gives CDR1 SGHVS, CDR2 FNYEAQ. The CDR3 totals 11 residues. Based on the CDR3 plus reference TRBV7-6 and TRBJ1-3, the full variable domain is GAGVSQSPRYKVTKRGQDVALRCDPISGHVSLYWYRQALGQGPEFLTYFNYEAQQDKSGLPNDRFSAERPEGSISTLTIQRTEQRDSAMYRCAGRGGNTIYFGEGSWLTVV.